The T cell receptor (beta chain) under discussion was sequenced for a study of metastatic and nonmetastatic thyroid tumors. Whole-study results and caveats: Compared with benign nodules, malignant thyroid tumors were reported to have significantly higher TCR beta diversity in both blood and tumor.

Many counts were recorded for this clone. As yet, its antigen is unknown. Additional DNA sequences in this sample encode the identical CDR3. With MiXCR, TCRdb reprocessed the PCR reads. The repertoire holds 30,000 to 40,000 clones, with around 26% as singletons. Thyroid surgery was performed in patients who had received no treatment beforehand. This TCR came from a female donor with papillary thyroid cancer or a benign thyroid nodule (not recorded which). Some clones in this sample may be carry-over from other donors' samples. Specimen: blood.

Written as DNA, the CDR3 is TGTGCCAGCAGCTCTACAGGAACCGGGGAGCTGTTTTTT. It translates to CASSSTGTGELFF. The chain joins TRBV7-3 to TRBJ2-2, with a weak D call TRBD1 (5 bases). CDR1 SGHTA and CDR2 FQGTGA come from the germline V gene. Trimming removed 4 bases at V and 5 bases at J, with 8 bases between. The CDR3 sequence is 13 residues long.